This T cell receptor (beta chain) was retrieved from a study of molecular identifiers for immune sequencing clone quantification. In the study overall: RNA from approximately 20,000 or 100,000 naive CD8 cells was split five ways in replicates, with four sequenced.

CDR1 is MDHEN and CDR2 is SYDVKM in the germline V gene. The CDR3 contains 13 residues. One entry per CDR3 protein, called by TCRdb with MiXCR from the PCR reads. The table has around 480,000 distinct CDR3 sequences, less than 30% seen once. Sorting recovered naive CD8 T cells on a CD8+CD4-CCR7+CD45RA+ profile. As to this clonotype: This could be a read error, since a much larger clone is one nucleotide away.

Sequencing used naive CD8+ T cells from blood, with Jurkat cell RNA spiked in. Subset noted: FACS-sorted CD8+CD4-CCR7+CD45RA+ naive T cells. The sequence was obtained from a human donor in good health. Some libraries in this study had Jurkat cell RNA spiked in. J is TRBJ1-2 and V is TRBV28; D gene uncertain. CDR3: CASSLTLNYGHTF. CDR3 bases: TGTGCCAGCAGTTTGACACTTAACTATGGCCACACCTTC.